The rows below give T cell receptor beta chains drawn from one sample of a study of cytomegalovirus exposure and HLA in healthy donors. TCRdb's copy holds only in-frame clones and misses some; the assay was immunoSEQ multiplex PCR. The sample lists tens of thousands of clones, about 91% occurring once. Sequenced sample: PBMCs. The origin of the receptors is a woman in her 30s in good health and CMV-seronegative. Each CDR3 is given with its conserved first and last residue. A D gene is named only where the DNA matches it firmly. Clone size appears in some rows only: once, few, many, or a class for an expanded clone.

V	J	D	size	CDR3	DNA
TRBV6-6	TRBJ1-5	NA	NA	CASSLQGNQPQHF	TGTGCCAGCAGTTTACAGGGAAATCAGCCCCAGCATTTT
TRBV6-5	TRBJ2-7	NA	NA	CASSYSAGVDYEQYF	TGTGCCAGCAGTTACTCGGCCGGAGTCGACTACGAGCAGTACTTC
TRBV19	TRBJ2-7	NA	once	CASSHSQGGEQYF	TGTGCCAGTAGTCACTCTCAGGGGGGCGAGCAGTACTTC
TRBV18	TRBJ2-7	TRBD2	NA	CASSPSSGYEQYF	TGTGCCAGCTCACCATCTAGCGGCTACGAGCAGTACTTC
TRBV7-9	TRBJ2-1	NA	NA	CASSYFGGMFF	TGTGCCAGCAGCTACTTTGGCGGAATGTTCTTC
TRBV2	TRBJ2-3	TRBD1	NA	CASSTRGRTDTQYF	TGTGCCAGCAGTACCAGGGGGCGCACAGATACGCAGTATTTT
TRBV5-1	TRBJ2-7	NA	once	CASSPGNYLEQYF	TGCGCCAGCAGCCCGGGGAACTACCTCGAGCAGTACTTC
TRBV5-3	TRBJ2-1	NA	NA	CARRFPSVGANNEQFF	TGTGCCAGAAGATTCCCCAGCGTGGGTGCGAACAATGAGCAGTTCTTC
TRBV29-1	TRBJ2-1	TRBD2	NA	CSVETSGASYNEQFF	TGCAGCGTTGAAACTAGCGGGGCCTCCTACAATGAGCAGTTCTTC
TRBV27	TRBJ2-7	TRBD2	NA	CASSTSGRRGGFYEQYF	TGTGCCAGCAGTACTAGCGGGAGAAGGGGAGGGTTCTACGAGCAGTACTTC
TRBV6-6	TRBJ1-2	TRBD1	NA	CASRPTGNVYYGYTF	TGTGCCAGCAGGCCGACAGGGAACGTCTACTATGGCTACACCTTC
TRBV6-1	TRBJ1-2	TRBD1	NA	CASSRSDRNGYTF	TGTGCCAGCAGTCGATCGGACAGGAATGGCTACACCTTC
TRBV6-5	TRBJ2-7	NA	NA	CASSLSGRTYEQYF	TGTGCCAGCAGTTTATCAGGTCGCACCTACGAGCAGTACTTC
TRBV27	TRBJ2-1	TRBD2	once	CASSLVFGAGGFLDEQFF	TGTGCCAGCAGTTTAGTCTTTGGCGCGGGAGGTTTTTTAGATGAGCAGTTCTTC
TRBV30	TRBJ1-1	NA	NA	CAWSVTGGYTEAFF	TGTGCCTGGAGTGTAACGGGAGGGTACACTGAAGCTTTCTTT
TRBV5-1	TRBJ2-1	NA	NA	CASSFRLTPASQFF	TGCGCCAGCAGCTTCAGACTGACCCCGGCCTCCCAGTTCTTC
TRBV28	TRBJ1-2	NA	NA	CASGASYGYTF	TGTGCCAGCGGAGCGTCGTATGGCTACACCTTC
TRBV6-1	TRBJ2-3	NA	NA	CASSEGSAGGADTQYF	TGTGCCAGCAGTGAAGGTTCAGCGGGCGGGGCAGATACGCAGTATTTT
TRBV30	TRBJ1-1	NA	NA	CAWSVLSTEAFF	TGTGCCTGGAGTGTACTGAGCACTGAAGCTTTCTTT
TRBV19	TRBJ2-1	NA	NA	CASSIVNGGSKFF	TGTGCCAGTAGTATAGTGAATGGCGGGTCTAAGTTCTTC
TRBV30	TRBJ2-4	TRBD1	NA	CAWSVGQDQYF	TGTGCCTGGAGTGTCGGACAGGACCAGTACTTC
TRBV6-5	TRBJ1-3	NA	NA	CASSPPGGNTIYF	TGTGCCAGCAGTCCTCCAGGGGGAAACACCATATATTTT
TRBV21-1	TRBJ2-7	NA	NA	CASSKGEVLVGAKTYEQYF	TGTGCCAGCAGCAAGGGAGAGGTATTAGTGGGAGCCAAAACCTACGAGCAGTACTTC
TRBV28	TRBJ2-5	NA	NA	CASSLWSGKETQYF	TGTGCCAGCAGTTTATGGTCGGGGAAAGAGACCCAGTACTTC